This entry lists 10 T cell receptor beta chains sequenced from one sample in a study of CD8 T cells in Susac syndrome (dated by TCRdb to the late 2010s). The library was prepared using the immunoSEQ multiplex PCR assay. RNA was extracted using the RNeasy kit, and about 0.45 to 1 ug of the RNA was reverse transcribed with random hexamers. The raw public reads went through TCRdb reprocessing: fastp at Q25, MiXCR clone calling, in-frame beta chains kept. All rows with the same CDR3 protein become a single entry with the most common DNA and genes. This sample comprises around 150,000 distinct CDR3 sequences, over 90% of them detected only once. Clones ranked in the top ten supply 0.15% to 0.2% of the sample. The material sequenced was CD8+ T cells from PBMCs. The receptors stem from a human donor with Susac syndrome.

The chain links TRBV7-9 to TRBJ2-7, with D possibly called TRBD1 or TRBD2 (5 bases each). This CDR3 contains 13 residues. Trimming pared 4 bases from V and 5 bases from J, leaving 12 bases between. Per the germline V gene, CDR1 is SEHNR and CDR2 is FQNEAQ (reference sequence). The CDR3 region is CASSSPGRNEQYF. The CDR3 DNA is TGTGCCAGCAGCTCCCCGGGGCGCAACGAGCAGTACTTC.

The genes are TRBV5-1 and TRBJ2-5; 8 bases map to TRBD1. There are 16 residues in the CDR3. The ends lost 0 bases at V and 5 bases at J; junction bases unmatched: 9. The germline V gene encodes CDR1 SGHRS and CDR2 YFSETQ. In nucleotides, the CDR3 is TGCGCCAGCAGCTTGGCCTCGACAGGGGTGTTGGAGACCCAGTACTTC. This translates into CASSLASTGVLETQYF. The full variable domain, completed using reference TRBV5-1 and TRBJ2-5, is KAGVTQTPRYLIKTRGQQVTLSCSPISGHRSVSWYQQTPGQGLQFLFEYFSETQRNKGNFPGRFSGRQFSNSRSEMNVSTLELGDSALYLCASSLASTGVLETQYFGPGTRLLVL.

This chain joins TRBV14 and TRBJ1-2, with TRBD1 matching over 10 bases. V dropped 4 bases and J dropped 4; count of bases not matched to a gene: 6. The CDR3 sequence is 15 residues long. In germline, CDR1 is SGHDN, CDR2 FVKESK. CDR3 sequence (DNA): TGTGCCAGCAGCCGTGGGACAGGGGCGATCTATGGCTACACCTTC. Its translation is CASSRGTGAIYGYTF.

The chain uses TRBV29-1 and TRBJ2-6; TRBD1 matches at 9 bases. Germline lookup yields CDR1 SQVTM and CDR2 ANQGSEA. The CDR3 sequence is 19 residues long. Losses at the gene ends were 5 bases for V and 0 bases for J; bases not matched to a gene: 14. The CDR3, as DNA: TGCAGCGTTAAGGTTTCCGGGACAGGGAAATCCTCTGGGGCCAACGTCCTGACTTTC. Its translation is CSVKVSGTGKSSGANVLTF.

The chain employs TRBV30 and TRBJ2-3; TRBD1 agrees at 7 bases. In germline, CDR1 is GTSNPN, CDR2 SVGIG (reference sequence). The junction had 7 bases not matched to a gene; V was cut back by 4 bases and J by 9 bases. The CDR3 is 12 amino acids. CDR3 in amino acids: CAWTDQGDTQYF. The CDR3 nucleotides are TGTGCCTGGACAGACCAGGGGGACACGCAGTATTTT.

The chain carries TRBV5-6 and TRBJ2-3, with TRBD2 matching 11 bases. J gave up 0 bases and V 3 bases, and 3 bases lay outside the gene matches. In germline, CDR1 is SGHDT, CDR2 YYEEEE. The CDR3 is 16 amino acids. CDR3 amino acids: CASSSGLAASTDTQYF. The DNA of the CDR3 is TGTGCCAGCAGCTCGGGACTAGCGGCTAGCACAGATACGCAGTATTTT.

The CDR3 loop is CASSNVGQSQETQYF. The DNA for the CDR3 is TGTGCCAGCAGCAACGTTGGACAGTCCCAAGAGACCCAGTACTTC. The rearrangement links TRBV3-1 to TRBJ2-5; a possible D gene is TRBD1 (6 bases). This CDR3 is built from 15 residues. Trimming stripped 5 bases from V and 1 base from J, with 14 bases between. Per germline, CDR1 LGHDT and CDR2 YNNKEL (reference sequence).

V usage is TRBV9 and J usage is TRBJ2-2; TRBD2 matches at 7 bases. CDR1 and CDR2 from the germline V gene are SGDLS and YYNGEE. The CDR3 extends over 17 amino acids. With 4 bases clipped from V and 3 bases from J, the junction kept 12 bases outside the gene matches. The chain's CDR3 is CASSYSQGSGYTGELFF. For the CDR3, the DNA is TGTGCCAGCAGCTACAGTCAAGGTAGCGGGTACACCGGGGAGCTGTTTTTT.

This rearrangement joins TRBV4-1 to TRBJ1-1; no firm D call. Per the germline V gene, CDR1 is MGHRA and CDR2 is YSYEKL. The CDR3 has 13 amino acids. V lost 4 bases, J lost 5 bases, and 11 bases lay in between. CDR3 loop: CASSPDQGTEAFF. CDR3 nucleotides: TGCGCCAGCAGCCCCGACCAAGGGACTGAAGCTTTCTTT.

The J gene is TRBJ1-5, the V gene TRBV15, with a possible D match to TRBD1 (5 bases). Germline CDR1 is LNHNV and CDR2 is YYDKDF (reference sequence). The ends were cut back, 8 bases at V and 7 bases at J, with 18 bases in the middle. This CDR3 region has 14 residues. The CDR3 sequence is CATRGGNVGQPQHF. CDR3 in DNA: TGTGCCACCCGGGGGGGTAACGTGGGCCAGCCCCAGCATTTT.